These 18 T cell receptor beta chains share one sample of origin, sequenced in a study of cytomegalovirus exposure and HLA in healthy donors. A multiplex PCR was run with 60 Vbeta primers and 13 Jbeta primers. TCRdb keeps only in-frame clones here, not all; method: immunoSEQ multiplex PCR. This sample has 150,000 to 200,000 clones, with 81% found just once. The sample comprised PBMCs. These receptors all come from a woman aged 45-65 years in good health and CMV-seronegative.

Note on this clone: Its ends do not fully match the called genes, so a read error is possible. The V and J genes are TRBV7-9 and TRBJ2-1, with 8 bases identical to TRBD2. Looked up from germline, CDR1 is SEHNR and CDR2 is FQNEAQ (reference sequence). This CDR3 has 16 amino acids. CDR3 sequence (DNA): TGTTCCAGCAGCTTAGGTCGGGAGGGCCGCTACAATGAGCAGTTCTTC. Protein sequence: CSSSLGREGRYNEQFF.

The rearrangement links TRBV18 to TRBJ1-5, with D perhaps TRBD1 (5 bases). The V end lost 6 bases, the J end lost 4 bases, and 10 bases lay between the germline ends. Germline V gene data show CDR1 as KGHSH and CDR2 as LQKENI. The CDR3 sequence is 13 residues long. The chain's CDR3 is CASSPTGNQPQHF. In DNA, the CDR3 is TGTGCCAGCTCGCCTACAGGAAATCAGCCCCAGCATTTT.

V usage is TRBV5-6 and J usage is TRBJ1-3; D is possibly TRBD1 (5 bases). The ends were cut back, 2 bases at V and 0 bases at J, with 9 bases in the middle. This CDR3 has 15 amino acids. CDR1 and CDR2 (germline): SGHDT, YYEEEE. CDR3 sequence: CASSFGQGSGNTIYF. CDR3 sequence (DNA): TGTGCCAGCAGCTTCGGCCAGGGCTCTGGAAACACCATATATTTT.

J is TRBJ2-3 and V is TRBV4-2; 11 positions match TRBD2. Germline V gene lookup returns CDR1 LGHNA and CDR2 YNFKEQ. The V segment lost 3 bases and the J segment 3 bases; nucleotides outside the gene matches: 5. This CDR3 region has 16 residues. DNA of the CDR3: TGTGCCAGCAGCCATGGGGGACTAGCGGCGACAGATACGCAGTATTTT. Translation: CASSHGGLAATDTQYF.

This sequence joins TRBV29-1 and TRBJ2-1, with D maybe TRBD2 (7 bases). V shed 1 base and J shed 5 bases, with 21 bases lying between them. This CDR3 is built from 17 residues. CDR1 SQVTM and CDR2 ANQGSEA come from the germline V gene. In DNA form, the CDR3 reads TGCAGCGTTGAAGCATGGGGGGGACACCACTCGGACAATGAGCAGTTCTTC. This encodes CSVEAWGGHHSDNEQFF.

J is TRBJ2-3 and V is TRBV2; D gene unclear. The germline V gene has CDR1 SNHLY and CDR2 FYNNEI. The CDR3 consists of 15 residues. Trimming stripped 3 bases from V and 0 bases from J, with 10 bases between. The CDR3 reads CASSEGSLSTDTQYF. The CDR3 nucleotides read TGTGCCAGCAGTGAGGGCTCATTAAGCACAGATACGCAGTATTTT.

This clone was detected once. The chain links TRBV30 to TRBJ1-5; D ambiguous. CDR1 is GTSNPN, CDR2 SVGIG, per germline (reference sequence). Trimming cost V 5 bases and J 0 bases, with 14 bases left between them. The CDR3 consists of 15 residues. The CDR3 is CAWGSGGDSNQPQHF. The CDR3 DNA sequence: TGTGCCTGGGGTTCCGGCGGAGATAGCAATCAGCCCCAGCATTTT.

The chain combines TRBV19 with TRBJ2-7, with a tentative D call TRBD1 (5 bases). CDR1 LNHDA and CDR2 SQIVND come from the germline V gene (reference sequence). V was pared by 5 bases and J by 4 bases, with 18 bases between. The CDR3 is made up of 15 amino acids. The CDR3 nucleotides read TGTGCCAGTAGTCCCATGGCGCAGGGTCCATACGAGCAGTACTTC. Translating it yields CASSPMAQGPYEQYF.

This clone was detected only once. The J gene is TRBJ1-4, the V gene TRBV2, with 9 nucleotides matching TRBD1. The ends lost 8 bases at V and 6 bases at J; junction bases unmatched: 7. The CDR3 consists of 14 residues. CDR1 and CDR2 from the germline V gene are SNHLY and FYNNEI. The CDR3 DNA reads TGTGCCAGCGGCCGGGACAGGGTTTATGAAAAACTGTTTTTT. Its protein is CASGRDRVYEKLFF.

This chain uses TRBV28 with TRBJ1-4; D not resolved. CDR3 length: 15 amino acids. The germline V and J ends were trimmed by 5 bases and 7 bases, with 17 bases remaining between them. From germline, CDR1 is MDHEN and CDR2 SYDVKM. CDR3: CASSTIPTRSEKLFF. The DNA of the CDR3 is TGTGCCAGCAGTACAATACCCACGCGGAGTGAAAAACTGTTTTTT.

The V and J genes are TRBV5-4 and TRBJ2-1; D is unresolved. The CDR3 has 13 amino acids. The germline gives CDR1 SGHNT, CDR2 YYREEE (reference sequence). V gave up 1 base and J gave up 3 bases, with 5 bases separating them. CDR3: CASSLYSYNEQFF. DNA of the CDR3: TGTGCCAGCAGCTTGTACAGCTACAATGAGCAGTTCTTC. Using reference TRBV5-4 and TRBJ2-1 for the parts outside the CDR3, the full variable domain is ETGVTQSPTHLIKTRGQQVTLRCSSQSGHNTVSWYQQALGQGPQFIFQYYREEENGRGNFPPRFSGLQFPNYSSELNVNALELDDSALYLCASSLYSYNEQFFGPGTRLTVL.

This sequence joins TRBV5-6 and TRBJ2-1, with 10 bases lining up with TRBD1. Germline assignment: CDR1 SGHDT and CDR2 YYEEEE. The CDR3 is 14 amino acids. The J segment lost 10 bases and the V segment lost 4 bases, leaving 8 bases of the junction unmatched. This CDR3 reads CASSLGTGVTEQFF. The CDR3 DNA reads as TGTGCCAGCAGCCTCGGGACAGGGGTGACGGAGCAGTTCTTC. Full variable domain (rest looked up from reference TRBV5-6 and TRBJ2-1): DAGVTQSPTHLIKTRGQQVTLRCSPKSGHDTVSWYQQALGQGPQFIFQYYEEEERQRGNFPDRFSGHQFPNYSSELNVNALLLGDSALYLCASSLGTGVTEQFFGPGTRLTVL.

The V gene is TRBV6-5, the J gene TRBJ2-3, with a weak D call TRBD1 (7 bases). This CDR3 region has 15 residues. The V and J ends lost 5 bases and 6 bases respectively, with 18 bases between them. The germline gives CDR1 MNHEY, CDR2 SVGAGI. This CDR3 is CASSNRQGGGDTQYF. The CDR3 nucleotides are TGTGCCAGCAGTAATCGACAGGGAGGAGGGGATACGCAGTATTTT.

V usage is TRBV7-2 and J usage is TRBJ2-3, with D possibly TRBD2 on 6 matching bases. The CDR3 has 14 amino acids. Germline loops: CDR1 SGHTA, CDR2 FQGNSA. V lost 1 base to trimming and J lost 10 bases, with 15 bases between them. The CDR3 DNA sequence: TGTGCCAGCAGCTTAGTGCCCGGGGCTAGCGCGCAGTATTTT. This gives the protein CASSLVPGASAQYF.

This rearrangement joins TRBV7-6 to TRBJ1-1; a possible D gene is TRBD1 (6 bases). The CDR3 sequence is 16 residues long. Trimming cost V 1 base and J 4 bases, with 16 bases left between them. Germline V gene sequence: CDR1 SGHVS, CDR2 FNYEAQ. The chain's CDR3 is CASSLDAGRGGTEAFF. The CDR3 nucleotides are TGTGCCAGCAGCTTAGATGCAGGGAGGGGGGGCACTGAAGCTTTCTTT.

The chain joins TRBV6-5 to TRBJ2-1; D remains unclear. This CDR3 comprises 14 residues. Trimming left V 6 bases short and J 4 bases short, with 13 bases between. Germline values: CDR1 MNHEY, CDR2 SVGAGI. The CDR3 loop is CASRKLDPYNEQFF. CDR3 in DNA: TGTGCCAGCAGGAAGCTAGACCCTTACAATGAGCAGTTCTTC.

The genes are TRBV5-6 and TRBJ1-6; D ambiguous. CDR3 size: 16 residues. Trimming cost V 1 base and J 0 bases, with 8 bases left between them. Germline V gene sequence: CDR1 SGHDT, CDR2 YYEEEE. The CDR3, as DNA: TGTGCCAGCAGCTTGTACGTGAGCTCCTATAATTCACCCCTCCACTTT. Protein product: CASSLYVSSYNSPLHF. Filled out from reference TRBV5-6 and TRBJ1-6, the complete variable domain reads DAGVTQSPTHLIKTRGQQVTLRCSPKSGHDTVSWYQQALGQGPQFIFQYYEEEERQRGNFPDRFSGHQFPNYSSELNVNALLLGDSALYLCASSLYVSSYNSPLHFGNGTRLTVT.

For the CDR3, the DNA is TGTGGGAACGGGAGCTCCTACAATGAGCAGTTCTTC. This sequence encodes CGNGSSYNEQFF. This chain joins TRBV6-5 and TRBJ2-1; D might be TRBD2 (6 bases). In germline, CDR1 is MNHEY, CDR2 SVGAGI. This CDR3 contains 12 residues.